These 10 T cell receptor beta chains were all obtained from the same sample, sequenced in a study of T-cell reconstitution after alpha-beta-depleted transplantation in children. Preparation of the TCRbeta library was carried out with unique molecular identifiers. TCRdb recomputed calls from the PCR reads with MiXCR, one row per CDR3 protein. The table has 750,000 to 950,000 distinct CDR3 sequences, 16% seen once. The specimen comprised PBMCs, mostly from graft donor cells, sampled 360 days after TCRalphabeta/CD19-depleted stem cell transplant. The source is a male patient aged 10 to 17 who had a stem cell transplant for acute lymphoblastic leukemia, so the T cells may come from the graft donor.

This clonotype was recorded at least ten times. V and J are TRBV7-9 and TRBJ1-4; TRBD1 aligns across 10 bases. V shed 5 bases and J 7 bases; nucleotides not matched to a gene: 16. The CDR3 runs to 18 residues. Per the germline V gene, CDR1 is SEHNR and CDR2 is FQNEAQ (reference sequence). The CDR3 reads CASSPPKRGRTGGEKLFF. The CDR3 region has the DNA TGTGCCAGCAGCCCACCTAAAAGGGGGCGGACAGGGGGTGAAAAACTGTTTTTT.

The chain couples TRBV27 to TRBJ2-5; possibly TRBD1 for D (6 bases). Trimming left V 2 bases short and J 6 bases short, with 16 bases between. The V gene's germline CDR1 is MNHEY and CDR2 SMNVEV (reference sequence). The CDR3 is 15 residues long. CDR3 sequence: CASSLVQGQGKTQYF. In nucleotides, the CDR3 is TGTGCCAGCAGTTTAGTTCAGGGGCAGGGGAAGACCCAGTACTTC.

This clonotype was counted ten times or more. The chain has TRBV7-9 and TRBJ1-4, with a weak D call TRBD1 (5 bases). The CDR3 is 14 amino acids. V lost 3 bases, J lost 4 bases, and 9 bases lay in between. CDR1 and CDR2 from the germline V gene are SEHNR and FQNEAQ (reference sequence). The CDR3 DNA reads TGTGCCAGCAGCTTTCCAGGGAATAATGAAAAACTGTTTTTT. It encodes CASSFPGNNEKLFF.

This clonotype was observed a handful of times. This sequence joins TRBV5-1 and TRBJ1-6, with no clear D. Germline CDR1 and CDR2: SGHRS and YFSETQ. This CDR3 comprises 18 residues. The V and J ends lost 0 bases and 1 base respectively, with 14 bases between them. The CDR3, as DNA: TGCGCCAGCAGCTTGGCCAACCAGGTCGGGTCCTATAATTCACCCCTCCACTTT. Encoded protein: CASSLANQVGSYNSPLHF.

A few counts support this clonotype. The chain uses TRBV27 and TRBJ1-5; D possibly corresponds to TRBD1 (5 bases). The length of the CDR3 is 11 residues. Trimming cost V 8 bases and J 9 bases, with 11 bases left between them. Looked up from germline, CDR1 is MNHEY and CDR2 is SMNVEV (reference sequence). Here the CDR3 reads CASGTSLPQHF. The CDR3 nucleotides read TGTGCCAGCGGGACCTCATTGCCCCAGCATTTT.

The chain carries TRBV12-3 or TRBV12-4 and TRBJ2-1; D is unresolved. Deletions cut 2 bases from V and 12 bases from J, with 20 bases between. The CDR3 contains 15 residues. CDR3 loop: CASSLRQRDGNRQFF. CDR3 coding DNA: TGTGCCAGCAGTTTACGCCAGAGAGATGGTAATCGGCAGTTCTTC.

This clonotype appeared a few times. V gene TRBV5-8 combines with J gene TRBJ2-1, with a weak D call TRBD2 (6 bases). The CDR3 totals 14 residues. Germline V lookup: CDR1 SGHTS, CDR2 YDEGEE. V lost 5 bases and J 8 bases, leaving 17 bases between the germline ends. The DNA for the CDR3 is TGTGCCAGCAGACGCCGCACTAGCCTGGATGAGCAGTTCTTC. Protein product: CASRRRTSLDEQFF.

This clonotype has at least ten counts. The V call is TRBV7-9, the J call TRBJ2-5; tentatively, D is TRBD1 (6 bases). V was trimmed by 5 bases and J by 0 bases, leaving 13 bases between them. Germline V gene data show CDR1 as SEHNR and CDR2 as FQNEAQ (reference sequence). The CDR3 runs 15 residues. The DNA of the CDR3 is TGTGCCAGCAGCCAGGCGAGGGGGAACCAAGAGACCCAGTACTTC. This gives the protein CASSQARGNQETQYF.

The chain combines TRBV24-1 with TRBJ2-1; TRBD2 might be the D (6 bases). This CDR3 contains 13 residues. V gave up 2 bases and J gave up 8 bases, with 9 bases separating them. Germline V gene lookup returns CDR1 KGHDR and CDR2 SFDVKD. CDR3 residues: CATSDSLADEQFF. CDR3 DNA: TGTGCCACCAGTGATTCACTAGCCGATGAGCAGTTCTTC.

For this clonotype: The junction and the germline gene differ at one end; a read error may be behind it. This chain connects TRBV20-1 to TRBJ2-2, with TRBD1 as a possible D gene (7 bases). This CDR3 comprises 16 residues. In germline, CDR1 is DFQATT, CDR2 SNEGSKA (reference sequence). The DNA of the CDR3 is TGCAGTGCTAGGGTCCCCGGGACAGCGTCATCCGGGGGGCTGTTTTTT. Its protein product is CSARVPGTASSGGLFF.